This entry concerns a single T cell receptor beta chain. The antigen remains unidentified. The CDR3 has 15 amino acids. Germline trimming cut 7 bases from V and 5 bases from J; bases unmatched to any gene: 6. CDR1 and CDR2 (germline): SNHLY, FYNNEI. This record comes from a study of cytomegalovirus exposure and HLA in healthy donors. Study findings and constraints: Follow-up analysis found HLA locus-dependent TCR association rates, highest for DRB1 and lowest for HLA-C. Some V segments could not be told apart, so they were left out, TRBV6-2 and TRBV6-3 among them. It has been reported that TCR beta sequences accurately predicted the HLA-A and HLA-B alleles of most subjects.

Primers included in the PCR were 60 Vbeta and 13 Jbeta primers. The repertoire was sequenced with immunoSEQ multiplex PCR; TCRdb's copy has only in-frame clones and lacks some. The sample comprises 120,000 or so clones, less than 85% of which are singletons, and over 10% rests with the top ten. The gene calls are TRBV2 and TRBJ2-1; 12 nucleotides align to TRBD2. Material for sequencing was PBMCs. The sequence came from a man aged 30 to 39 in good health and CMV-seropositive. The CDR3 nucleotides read TGTGCCAGCACCCTCGGACTAGCGGGGAACAATGAGCAGTTCTTC. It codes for CASTLGLAGNNEQFF.